Sequencing of this T cell receptor beta chain was carried out in a study of CD8 T cells in ankylosing spondylitis (dated by TCRdb to 2015 to 2018). For context, the study as a whole: The study set out to find disease-linked TCR variants by profiling T cell receptor beta repertoires in ankylosing spondylitis patients and healthy donors. The whole study cohort included 90 to 120 healthy donors and 20 to 30 ankylosing spondylitis patients. Peripheral blood samples were taken, and synovial fluid was additionally collected from ankylosing spondylitis patients.

General conclusions and limits of the study: Significant enrichment of the disease-linked clones was reported in matched synovial fluid samples from ankylosing spondylitis patients. In peripheral blood, the disease-linked clones were found at relatively low frequencies and had a CD8+ phenotype. A TCR beta motif of eight highly homologous amino acid variants appeared characteristic of blood from ankylosing spondylitis patients. Some motif variants were previously reported in synovial fluid and blood of reactive arthritis patients, suggesting common disease-initiation mechanisms.

Instrument on record: Illumina HiSeq 2500. TCR beta libraries were prepared by quantitative 5'-RACE with molecular barcodes. Under the source paper's analysis protocol: Disease-linked TCR variants were identified with a new computational method built on a probabilistic model of VDJ rearrangement. The public reads were quality trimmed at Q25 with fastp and then assembled into clones with MiXCR by TCRdb, keeping productive beta chains. Rows are unified per CDR3 protein, each entry keeping the most common DNA and genes. These V and J calls rely on TCRdb rather than the paper's analysis. Recorded for this sample are around 300,000 distinct CDR3 sequences; around a tenth of them occurred a single time. The ten top clones hold about a tenth of the sample. Counted from cysteine to phenylalanine, this CDR3 has 14 amino acids. Only CDR3 DNA is held: 42 bases, read in frame from base 1. CDR1 LNHNV and CDR2 YYDKDF were looked up in the germline V gene (reference sequence). V was cut back by 0 bases and J by 4 bases, leaving a gap of 8 bases between them.

This clonotype was found many times. Its antigen remains unidentified. No quality values exist for individual bases; no much larger clone is one base distant. The material sequenced was blood, either unsorted or a sorted T cell fraction (not recorded which). The chain is assembled from TRBV15 and TRBJ2-3; no D gene is confidently identified. This receptor was identified in a female donor with ankylosing spondylitis or in good health (not recorded which). Here the CDR3 is given as CATSRDALSDTQYF. The base sequence is TGTGCCACCAGCAGAGATGCCCTGTCAGATACGCAGTATTTT.